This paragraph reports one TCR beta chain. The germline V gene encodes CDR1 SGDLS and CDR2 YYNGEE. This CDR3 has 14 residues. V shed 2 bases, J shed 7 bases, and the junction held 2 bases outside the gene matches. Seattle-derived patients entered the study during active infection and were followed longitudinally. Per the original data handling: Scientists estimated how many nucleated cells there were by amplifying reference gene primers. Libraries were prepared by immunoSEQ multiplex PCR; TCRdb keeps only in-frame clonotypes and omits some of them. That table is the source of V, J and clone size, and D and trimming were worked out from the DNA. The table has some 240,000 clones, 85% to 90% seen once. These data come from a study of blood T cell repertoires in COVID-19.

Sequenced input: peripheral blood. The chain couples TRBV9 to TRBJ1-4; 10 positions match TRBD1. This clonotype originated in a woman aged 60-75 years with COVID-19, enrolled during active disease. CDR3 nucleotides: TGTGCCAGCAGCGTGACAGGGGGCGGTGAAAAACTGTTTTTT. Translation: CASSVTGGGEKLFF.